The present entry profiles one T cell receptor beta chain with its context. No antigen is known for it. Per-base quality was not reported, and no clone a single base away is much larger than it. The data are from a study of T cell therapy product for transplant patients (dated 2019 in TCRdb). At the level of the whole study: In Berlin, Germany, the wider healthy donor group was made up of roughly 20 individuals (approximately ten male and 9 female) aged roughly 24 to 90 years. Using CMV as the model virus, the study developed a next-generation autologous adoptive antiviral T-cell product intended for immunosuppressed solid organ transplant patients. To assess clonal composition, the researchers compared the TCRbeta repertoires of CMV-specific T-cell products that were either rapamycin-treated or untreated, with both kinds coming from the same donors. The TCRbeta repertoire analysis of rapamycin-treated and untreated products involved n = 3 healthy donors. The expansion media were supplemented with either IL-7 and IL-15 at around 10 ng/ml or IL-2 at roughly 50 U/ml. What the study reported, not specific to this receptor: Repertoires from different donors showed no overlap, but paired products from the same donor shared many clones. The top 10 clones covered about 77% of the repertoire in rapamycin-treated products versus around 90% in untreated products. Rapamycin-treated products showed a more diverse, less clonal TCRbeta repertoire and contained more distinct clones than untreated products. It was suggested by the authors that the increased clonal diversity in Rapa-TCPs may reflect survival of low-frequency clones and preferential expansion of central memory T cells.

The tag on this sample means: 20 nM rapamycin added during CMV-specific T-cell product expansion (Rapa-TCP). As used in the paper, the sample's label signifies: CMVpp65/IE-1-reactive T cells enriched by IFNgamma capture and expanded in vitro. PBMCs were stimulated for approximately 6 hours with overlapping CMV pp65 and IE-1 peptide pools, each at roughly 0.55 ug/ml. IFNgamma-producing CMV-stimulated cells were positively selected with the IFNgamma Secretion Assay-Cell Enrichment and Detection Kit (Miltenyi Biotec). For roughly 23 days, enriched IFNgamma+ cells were cultured with irradiated autologous feeders along with either IL-7/IL-15 or IL-2. To provide enough cells for different cell sorting steps, buffy coats were used from about 15% of the 19 healthy donors. Peripheral blood mononuclear cells were isolated using Biocoll density gradient centrifugation. DRK supplied the buffy coats from healthy donors.

Genomic DNA was extracted using an AllPrep DNA/RNA Kit, and TCRbeta CDR3 regions were amplified using the immunoSEQ hsTCRb Kit. In the original analysis: Productive rearrangements were in-frame CDR3 nucleotide sequences without stop codons, analyzed in immunoSEQ Analyzer 3.0. Clonality was computed from productive entropy normalized to the number of productive rearrangements, and sample overlap was measured with the Morisita index. Held by TCRdb, this immuneACCESS table contains in-frame sequences only and omits some clones. Under half of the omission traces to an unresolved V gene where checked; the cause of the rest is unknown. Clone size and the V and J calls come from that table; the DNA yielded D and trimming. In all, the sample holds hundreds of clones, and roughly 84% of those were seen once. Of the sample, more than 60% is held by the ten largest clones. The trim is 4 bases for V and 4 bases for J, with a gap of 14 bases between the germline ends. Measured from the cysteine to the phenylalanine, the CDR3 is 15 residues long. Left in the record is the CDR3 DNA by itself, 45 bases read in frame from the first base. The germline V gene encodes CDR1 MNHNS and CDR2 SASEGT.

Source material: a sorted cell population cultured from PBMCs. The receptor chain draws on TRBV6-1 and TRBJ1-3; no D gene is confidently identified. This clonotype was sampled from an adult in good health. The nucleotide sequence is given as TGTGCCAGCAGTGCCCTTGCCGTTCAAGGAAACACCATATATTTT. The resulting protein is CASSALAVQGNTIYF.